The clone carrying this T cell receptor (beta chain) was counted at least ten times. The data were obtained in a study of T-cell reconstitution after alpha-beta-depleted transplantation in children. A library of TCRbeta sequences, prepared with unique molecular identifiers, was generated. One entry per CDR3 protein, called by TCRdb with MiXCR from the PCR reads. This repertoire shows under 140,000 distinct CDR3 sequences, under 13% found once; its top ten account for approximately 7.6%. V was trimmed by 4 bases and J by 4 bases, leaving 19 bases between them. There are 16 residues in the CDR3. CDR1 and CDR2 from the germline V gene are SGHDT and YYEEEE.

The V call is TRBV5-6, the J call TRBJ2-3; D is unresolved. The receptor was isolated from a human donor who donated a stem cell graft to a child with acute lymphoblastic leukemia. Specimen: PBMCs from the stem cell graft donor, collected from the stem cell graft. The CDR3 sequence: CASSLYRPAAADTQYF. CDR3 coding DNA: TGTGCCAGCAGCCTCTATAGGCCCGCTGCGGCAGATACGCAGTATTTT.